This note documents a single TCR beta chain sequence. One entry per CDR3 protein, called by TCRdb with MiXCR from the 5' RACE reads. The data show about 240,000 distinct CDR3 sequences, approximately 6.8% seen once. This sample stems from a study of identical twins. V lost 1 base and J lost 0; bases outside the gene matches: 5. The CDR3 has 18 residues. Germline assignment: CDR1 SGHAT and CDR2 FQDESV (reference sequence). These data are also associated with another study on yellow fever vaccine responses in identical twins. As that study records: Reports say the vaccine T cell response in twins looked partly convergent and partly personalized.

The gene calls are TRBV11-1 and TRBJ2-2; 10 bases line up with TRBD2. The sequenced sample consisted of CD8+ T cells sorted from blood. This TCR came from a woman between 18 and 29 years old in good health. The CDR3 DNA reads TGTGCCAGCAGCTTAGGGACTAGCGGCATCGCGAACACCGGGGAGCTGTTTTTT. Translated, it gives CASSLGTSGIANTGELFF.